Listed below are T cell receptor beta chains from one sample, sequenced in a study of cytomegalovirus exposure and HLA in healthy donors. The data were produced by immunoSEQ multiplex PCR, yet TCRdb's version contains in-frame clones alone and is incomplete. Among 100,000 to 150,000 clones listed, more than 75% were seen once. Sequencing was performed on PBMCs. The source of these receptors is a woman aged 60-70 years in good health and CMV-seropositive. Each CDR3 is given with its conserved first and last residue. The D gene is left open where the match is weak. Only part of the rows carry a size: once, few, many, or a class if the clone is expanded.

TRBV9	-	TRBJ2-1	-	TGTGCCAGCAGCCATCACGCTGAGCGGGCGTTGAATGAGCAGTTCTTC	CASSHHAERALNEQFF
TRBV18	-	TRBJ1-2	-	TGTGCCAGCTCACCTTTAGCGGGAAAGGACTATGGCTACACCTTC	CASSPLAGKDYGYTF
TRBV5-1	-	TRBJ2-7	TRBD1	TGCGCCAGCACAGGGGACAGGGGGCAGCACGAGCAGTACTTC	CASTGDRGQHEQYF
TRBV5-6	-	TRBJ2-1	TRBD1	TGTGCCAGCAGCTTTATTGGGACAGGGGTTTTATCGTACAATGAGCAGTTCTTC	CASSFIGTGVLSYNEQFF
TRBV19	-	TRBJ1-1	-	TGTGCCAGTAGCACCGCAGGGAACACTGAAGCTTTCTTT	CASSTAGNTEAFF
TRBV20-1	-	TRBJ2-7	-	TGCAGTGCAGCGAGATACGAGCAGTACTTC	CSAARYEQYF
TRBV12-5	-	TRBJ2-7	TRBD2	TGTGCTAGTGGTAAGACTAGCGGGGGTCCTTTTAGCTCCTACGAGCAGTACTTC	CASGKTSGGPFSSYEQYF
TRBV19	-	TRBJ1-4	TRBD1	TGTGCCAGTAGTCCCGGACAGGTTGGCGATGAAAAACTGTTTTTT	CASSPGQVGDEKLFF
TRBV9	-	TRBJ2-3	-	TGTGCCAGCAGCGTAGCTGTCAGGGCAGATACGCAGTATTTT	CASSVAVRADTQYF
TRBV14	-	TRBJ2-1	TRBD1	TGTGCCAGCAGCCAAGATAGCCCGGGACAGGGAAACAATGAGCAGTTCTTC	CASSQDSPGQGNNEQFF
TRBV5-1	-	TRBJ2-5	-	TGCGCCAGCAGCTTGCCTCCCCAAGAGACCCAGTACTTC	CASSLPPQETQYF
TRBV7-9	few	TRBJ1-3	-	TGTGCCAGCAGCTTAGGCAGTTTGCACGGAAACACCATATATTTT	CASSLGSLHGNTIYF
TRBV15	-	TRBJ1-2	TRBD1	TGTGCCACCAGCCCACGACAGGGGGATGGCTACACCTTC	CATSPRQGDGYTF
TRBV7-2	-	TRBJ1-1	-	TGTGCCAGCAGCCAGGACAGGAACACTGAAGCTTTCTTT	CASSQDRNTEAFF
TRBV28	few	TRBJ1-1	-	TGTGCCAGCAGCCTGGACAGATCGAACACTGAAGCTTTCTTT	CASSLDRSNTEAFF
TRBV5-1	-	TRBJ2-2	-	TGCGCCAGCAGCTTCACGGACATAACAACCGGGGAGCTGTTTTTT	CASSFTDITTGELFF
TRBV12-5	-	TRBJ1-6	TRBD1	TGTGCTAGTGGTTTGGGACAGGGAGGTGATTCACCCCTCCACTTT	CASGLGQGGDSPLHF
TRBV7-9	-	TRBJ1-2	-	TGTGCCAGCAGCTTAAGCCGGGAGCATGGCTACACCTTC	CASSLSREHGYTF
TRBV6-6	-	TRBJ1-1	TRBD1	TGTGCCAGCAGTCAACCCGGGACAGGGGAGACTGAAGCTTTCTTT	CASSQPGTGETEAFF
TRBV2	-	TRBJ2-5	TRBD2	TGTGCCAAGGAATTAGCGGGACAAGAGACCCAGTACTTC	CAKELAGQETQYF
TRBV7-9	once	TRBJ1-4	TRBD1	TGTGCCAGCAGCCCCGGGGACAGGGCGGGGGAAAAACTGTTTTTT	CASSPGDRAGEKLFF
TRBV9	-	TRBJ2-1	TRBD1	TGTGCCAGCAGCGTAGTTGAGACAGGGGCCTACAATGAGCAGTTCTTC	CASSVVETGAYNEQFF
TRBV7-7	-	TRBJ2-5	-	TGTGCTAGCAGCCCAGATATAGGGTCACGGGAGCAGTACTTC	CASSPDIGSREQYF
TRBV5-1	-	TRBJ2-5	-	TGCGCCAGCAGCTTGGTGCCAGGTCCAGAGACCCAGTACTTC	CASSLVPGPETQYF
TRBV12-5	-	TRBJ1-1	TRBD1	TGTGCTAGTGGTTTGGTAGTCTGGACAGGGAACTCCTGGGGGAACACTGAAGCTTTCTTT	CASGLVVWTGNSWGNTEAFF
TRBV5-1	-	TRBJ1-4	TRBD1	TGCGCCAGCAGCTTGGGGGACAGGGGTAAAGAAAAACTGTTTTTT	CASSLGDRGKEKLFF
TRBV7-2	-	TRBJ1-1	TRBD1	TGTGCCAGCAGCTTGCAGGGGGTTGGGACTGAAGCTTTCTTT	CASSLQGVGTEAFF